This TCR beta chain was identified during a study of shared clonotypes between healthy human individuals. General study points: Clonotypes not shared had lower generation probabilities than those common to all four donors. Only blood underwent sampling, and tissue repertoires likely differ.

Assay: immunoSEQ multiplex PCR; the TCRdb copy retains only in-frame clones and omits some. This sample has 2 million to 2.5 million clones, with approximately 95% found just once. Turning to this clone: Its antigen is still unknown.

The CDR3 is 16 residues long. Per germline, CDR1 SGHVS and CDR2 FQNEAQ. The J segment lost 2 bases and the V segment lost 5 bases, leaving 8 bases of the junction unmatched. The gene calls are TRBV7-8 and TRBJ1-3; 8 positions agree with TRBD1. This receptor was identified in a man between 18 and 35 years old in good health. Some clones in this sample may be carry-over from other donors' samples. The sequenced sample was naive CD4+ T cells from PBMCs. Noted subset: CD45RA+ positively selected. The CDR3 DNA reads TGTGCCAGCAGCCCCTCCCTGGACAGGGCTGGAAACACCATATATTTT. This encodes CASSPSLDRAGNTIYF.